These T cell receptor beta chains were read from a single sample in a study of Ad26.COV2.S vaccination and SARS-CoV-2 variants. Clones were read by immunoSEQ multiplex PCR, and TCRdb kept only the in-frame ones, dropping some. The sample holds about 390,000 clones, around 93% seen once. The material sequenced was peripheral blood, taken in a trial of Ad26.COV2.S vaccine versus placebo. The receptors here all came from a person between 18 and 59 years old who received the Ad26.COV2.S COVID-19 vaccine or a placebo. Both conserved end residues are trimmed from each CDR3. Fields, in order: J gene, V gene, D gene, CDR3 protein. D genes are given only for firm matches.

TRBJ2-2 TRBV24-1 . ATSDLGIRGTPGELF
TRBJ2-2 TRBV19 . ASSIGRGISGELF
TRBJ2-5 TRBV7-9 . ASSPLGVGETQY
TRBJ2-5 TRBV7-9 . ASSLKMGGPETQY
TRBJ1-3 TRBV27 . ASSSRRDNSGNTIY
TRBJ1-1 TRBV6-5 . ASLARANTEAF
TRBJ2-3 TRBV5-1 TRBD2 ASSLGTSGGKDTQY
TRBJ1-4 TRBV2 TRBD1 ASSEPGQGEKLF
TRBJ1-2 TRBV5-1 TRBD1 ASSRGLRDRVSFMGYT
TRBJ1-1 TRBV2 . ASRVQGSRGEAF
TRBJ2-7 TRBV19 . ASSIAGGAYEQY
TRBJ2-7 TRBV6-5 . ASSSTGSSSYEQY
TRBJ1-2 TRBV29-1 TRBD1 SVEPGQGALPGYGYT
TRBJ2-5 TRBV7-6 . ASSLAGETQY
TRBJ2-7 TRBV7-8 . ASSTSDGSYEQY
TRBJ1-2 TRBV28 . ASRARTGYT
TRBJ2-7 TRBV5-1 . ASSTPNSYEQY
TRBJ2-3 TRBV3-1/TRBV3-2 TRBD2 ASSLSGGGTDTQY
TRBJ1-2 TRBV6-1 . ASSEIGSYYGYT
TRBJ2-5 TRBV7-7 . ASSLGDTPQETQY